This TCR beta chain was captured by sequencing in a study of cytomegalovirus exposure and HLA in healthy donors. Findings and limits, study-wide: Looking again later, the authors saw that most CMV-associated TCR beta chains seemed HLA-restricted. Links to common viral pathogens appeared, in a later analysis, for several of the most significant clusters.

As for this clone: The antigen is undetermined.

V lost 5 bases, J lost 5 bases, and 12 bases stayed unmatched. This CDR3 region has 16 residues. The germline V gene encodes CDR1 LNHDA and CDR2 SQIVND (reference sequence). Use of 60 Vbeta and 13 Jbeta primers characterized the PCR. This table comes from immunoSEQ multiplex PCR, and its TCRdb copy is limited to in-frame clones, with some not included. The repertoire holds 110,000 to 150,000 clones, 75% to 85% seen once, with approximately 2.5% in the top ten. The sequence derives from a young woman in good health and CMV-seropositive. Sequencing was done on a sample of PBMCs. This sequence joins TRBV19 and TRBJ1-5; 7 nucleotides match TRBD1. The DNA for the CDR3 is TGTGCCAGTAGTCCCTTGACAGGGACGGGGCATCAGCCCCAGCATTTT. It yields the protein CASSPLTGTGHQPQHF.